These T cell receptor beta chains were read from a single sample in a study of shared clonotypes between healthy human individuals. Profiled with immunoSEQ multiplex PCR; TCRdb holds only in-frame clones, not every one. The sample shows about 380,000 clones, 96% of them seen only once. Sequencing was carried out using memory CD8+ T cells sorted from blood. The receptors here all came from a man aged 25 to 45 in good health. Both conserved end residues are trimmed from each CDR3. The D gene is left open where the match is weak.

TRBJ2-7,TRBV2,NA,ASSELRMAYEQY
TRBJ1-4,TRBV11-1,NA,ASTLRGGSEKLF
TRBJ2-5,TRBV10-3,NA,AISGGSRETQY
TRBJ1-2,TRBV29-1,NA,SVDKGGAAGYT
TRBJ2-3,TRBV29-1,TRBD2,SVGGLAGGPTDTQY
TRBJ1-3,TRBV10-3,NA,AISEGKSGNTIY
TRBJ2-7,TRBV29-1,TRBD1,SAGTGTSYEQY
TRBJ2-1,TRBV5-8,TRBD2,ASSLWGGSSYNEQF
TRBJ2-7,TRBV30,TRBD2,AWGPGLANEQY
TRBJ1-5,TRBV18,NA,ASSQRPGNQPQH
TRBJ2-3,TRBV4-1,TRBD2,ASSQDSTSGTDTQY
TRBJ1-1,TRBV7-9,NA,ASTIPSNGATEAF
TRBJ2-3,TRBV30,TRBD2,AWSVLKTSGYTDTQY
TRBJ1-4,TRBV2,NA,ASRGTTNEKLF
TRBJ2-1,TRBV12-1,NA,ASSPGTGNEQF
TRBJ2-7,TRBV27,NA,ASSSGNRYEQY